The 20 T cell receptor beta chains reported below all come from one sample, sequenced in a study of monozygotic twins with inflammatory bowel disease. From its re-call of the 5' RACE reads, TCRdb lists each CDR3 protein once, without DNA. The ten most abundant clones cover approximately 2.3% of a sample with approximately 420,000 distinct CDR3 sequences. The sample was blood. These receptors originate from a human donor with ulcerative colitis or Crohn's disease, or a healthy co-twin of an affected twin (not recorded which).

This chain links TRBV5-1 with TRBJ2-7. CDR3 size: 13 residues. The V gene's germline CDR1 is SGHRS and CDR2 YFSETQ. CDR3 amino acids: CASSSSASYEQYF.

The chain carries TRBV5-4 and TRBJ1-1; with no DNA, the TCRdb D assignment of TRBD1 cannot be verified. This CDR3 comprises 15 residues. Germline V lookup: CDR1 SGHNT, CDR2 YYREEE (reference sequence). CDR3 protein: CASSPPTGEDTEAFF.

The chain's CDR3 is CASSSYSGRVNEQFF. The chain recombines TRBV6-5 with TRBJ2-1; the D call of TRBD2 rests on TCRdb alone, since no DNA is present to check it. Per the germline V gene, CDR1 is MNHEY and CDR2 is SVGAGI. The CDR3 extends over 15 amino acids.

The CDR3: CAIGTTYGYTF. The V gene is TRBV10-3, the J gene TRBJ1-2; TCRdb indicates TRBD1, and absent DNA this call remains unverified. Germline V CDR1 and CDR2: ENHRY, SYGVKD. CDR3 size: 11 residues.

The V gene is TRBV6-5, the J gene TRBJ2-5; there is no DNA to check the TCRdb D call of TRBD1. The CDR3 covers 14 residues. CDR1 is MNHEY, CDR2 SVGAGI, per germline. CDR3 in amino acids: CASSYLTGGETQYF.

J is TRBJ1-5 and V is TRBV20-1; TCRdb lists TRBD1, though no DNA is available to test this call. The CDR3 loop spans 16 amino acids. Germline assignment: CDR1 DFQATT and CDR2 SNEGSKA (reference sequence). Here the CDR3 reads CSARAGTGGFNQPQHF.

The V call is TRBV3-1, the J call TRBJ1-5; TCRdb's D call, TRBD1, is unchecked because there is no DNA. The CDR3 spans 13 residues. In germline, CDR1 is LGHDT, CDR2 YNNKEL (reference sequence). The CDR3 here is CASSPTGDQPQHF.

This sequence joins TRBV10-3 and TRBJ2-1; the TCRdb call, TRBD1, lacks DNA for checking. The CDR3 is 14 residues long. CDR1 ENHRY and CDR2 SYGVKD come from the germline V gene. CDR3 loop: CAIRKDTPPNEQFF.

J is TRBJ2-3 and V is TRBV7-9. The CDR3 is made up of 14 amino acids. The germline gives CDR1 SEHNR, CDR2 FQNEAQ (reference sequence). Here the CDR3 reads CASSLGKITDTQYF.

V usage is TRBV5-5 and J usage is TRBJ1-2. Per the germline V gene, CDR1 is SGHKS and CDR2 is YYEKEE (reference sequence). This CDR3 comprises 14 residues. The chain's CDR3 is CASSFGSENYGYTF.

CDR3: CSAGDSLLSYEQYF. The chain carries TRBV20-1 and TRBJ2-7; as DNA is missing, the TRBD1 call by TCRdb cannot be tested. This CDR3 region has 14 residues. Per germline, CDR1 DFQATT and CDR2 SNEGSKA (reference sequence).

The rearrangement links TRBV7-9 to TRBJ2-3; TCRdb lists TRBD2, though no DNA is available to test this call. This CDR3 has 15 residues. CDR1 and CDR2 (germline): SEHNR, FQNEAQ (reference sequence). The CDR3 here is CASTPRGAGADTQYF.

The rearrangement links TRBV4-2 to TRBJ2-5. The length of the CDR3 is 15 residues. Germline V gives CDR1 LGHNA, CDR2 YNFKEQ. Here the CDR3 reads CASSQDPGSQETQYF.

The chain recombines TRBV11-2 with TRBJ2-6; there is no DNA to check the TCRdb D call of TRBD1. This CDR3 comprises 17 residues. CDR1 and CDR2 from the germline V gene are SGHAT and FQNNGV. The chain's CDR3 is CASSSLTGRSGANVLTF.

The chain joins TRBV6-6 to TRBJ1-1; TCRdb selects TRBD1, and the lack of DNA leaves this call unchecked. CDR1 and CDR2 (germline): MNHNY, SVGAGI (reference sequence). The CDR3 extends over 14 amino acids. CDR3: CASTRTGVNTEAFF.

This chain uses TRBV5-5 with TRBJ2-7; there is no DNA to check the TCRdb D call of TRBD1. Germline-derived CDR1 and CDR2 are SGHKS and YYEKEE (reference sequence). The CDR3 length is 16 residues. The CDR3 reads CASSLELGTGKVEQYF.

The J gene is TRBJ2-5, the V gene TRBV7-2. CDR1 SGHTA and CDR2 FQGNSA come from the germline V gene. This CDR3 has 14 amino acids. The CDR3 here is CASSLSSGKETQYF.

The chain is built from TRBV10-3 and TRBJ1-2. CDR3 length: 12 residues. Per the germline V gene, CDR1 is ENHRY and CDR2 is SYGVKD. The CDR3 protein is CAISDSLYGYTF.

The CDR3: CASSLGGLGVDTQYF. The V gene is TRBV7-2, the J gene TRBJ2-3; TCRdb lists TRBD2, though no DNA is available to test this call. Per the germline V gene, CDR1 is SGHTA and CDR2 is FQGNSA. The CDR3 runs to 15 residues.

The V gene is TRBV18, the J gene TRBJ1-1. This CDR3 has 13 amino acids. Germline V CDR1 and CDR2: KGHSH, LQKENI. The CDR3 sequence is CASSPPENTEAFF.